This TCR beta chain derives from a study of early T cells in non-severe SARS-CoV-2 infection. In the study overall: Sequencing of bulk RNA from unsorted whole blood was done, without chain pairing.

Only a few counts were recorded for this clonotype. Germline V gene sequence: CDR1 SGHTA, CDR2 FQGNSA. With 1 base removed from V and 5 bases from J, the gap between germline ends came to 11 bases. The CDR3 has 14 amino acids. Individual cDNA molecules each received unique molecular identifiers attached to them. TCRdb recomputed calls from the 5' RACE reads with MiXCR, one row per CDR3 protein. The sample gives tens of thousands of distinct CDR3 sequences, about 9% of which show up once; roughly a sixth is in the top ten. This receptor was obtained from an adult who was a healthcare worker with PCR-confirmed SARS-CoV-2 infection or an uninfected control (not recorded which). Sequencing was performed on whole blood, taken at baseline. The chain carries TRBV7-2 and TRBJ2-5; D perhaps matches TRBD1 (6 bases). CDR3 in amino acids: CASSLGGLRETQYF. The DNA of the CDR3 is TGTGCCAGCAGCTTAGGGGGGCTTCGCGAGACCCAGTACTTC.